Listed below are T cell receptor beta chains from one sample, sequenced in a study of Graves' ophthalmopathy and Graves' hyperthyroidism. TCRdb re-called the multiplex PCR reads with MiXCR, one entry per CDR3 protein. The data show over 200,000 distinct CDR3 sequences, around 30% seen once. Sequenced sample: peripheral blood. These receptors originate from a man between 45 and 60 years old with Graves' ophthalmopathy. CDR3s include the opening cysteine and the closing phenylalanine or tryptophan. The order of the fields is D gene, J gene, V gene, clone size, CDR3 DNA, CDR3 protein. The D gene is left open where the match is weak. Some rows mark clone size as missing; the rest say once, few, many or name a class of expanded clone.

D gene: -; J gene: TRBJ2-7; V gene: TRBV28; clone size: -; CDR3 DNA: TGTGCCAGCACCCACGGATTCGAGCAGTACTTC; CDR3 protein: CASTHGFEQYF
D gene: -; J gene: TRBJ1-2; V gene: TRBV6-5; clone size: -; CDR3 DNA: TGTGCCAGCAGTTACCCCGATTCCTATGGCTACACCTTC; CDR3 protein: CASSYPDSYGYTF
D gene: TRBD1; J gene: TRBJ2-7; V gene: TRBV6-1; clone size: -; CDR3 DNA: TGTGCCACACAACGGGACAGGGGTGACGAGCAGTACTTC; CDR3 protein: CATQRDRGDEQYF
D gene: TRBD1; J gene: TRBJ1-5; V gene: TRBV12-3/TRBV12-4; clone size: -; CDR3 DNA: TGTGCCAGCAGTTGGGGGGACAGGGTTCAGCCCCAGCATTTT; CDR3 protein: CASSWGDRVQPQHF
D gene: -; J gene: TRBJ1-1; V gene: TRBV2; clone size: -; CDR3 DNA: TGTGCCCTAAGCTCGGGCACTGAAGCTTTCTTT; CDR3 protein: CALSSGTEAFF
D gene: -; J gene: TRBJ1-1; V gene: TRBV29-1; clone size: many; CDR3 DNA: TGCAGCGTTGAAGATATGAACACTGAAGCTTTCTTT; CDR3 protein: CSVEDMNTEAFF
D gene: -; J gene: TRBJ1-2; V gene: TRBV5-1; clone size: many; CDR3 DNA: TGCGCCAGCAGCCCCGGGGACATCTCTAACTATGGCTACACCTTC; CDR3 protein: CASSPGDISNYGYTF
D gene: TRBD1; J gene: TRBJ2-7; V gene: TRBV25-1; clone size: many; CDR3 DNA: TGTGCCAGCAAGGGGGGACAGGGGGCCAGCTACGAGCAGTACTTC; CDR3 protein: CASKGGQGASYEQYF
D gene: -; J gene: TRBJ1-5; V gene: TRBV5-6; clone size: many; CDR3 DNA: TGTGCCAGCAGCCGGGGAGCCGGAGGGCCTAGCAATCAGCCCCAGCATTTT; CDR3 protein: CASSRGAGGPSNQPQHF
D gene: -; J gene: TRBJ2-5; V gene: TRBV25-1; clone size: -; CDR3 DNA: TGTGCCAGCAACCTCGACGAGACCCAGTACTTC; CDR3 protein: CASNLDETQYF
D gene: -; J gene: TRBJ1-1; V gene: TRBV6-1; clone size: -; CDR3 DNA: TGTGCCAGCAGTGCGAATATGAACACTGAAGCTTTCTTT; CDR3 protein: CASSANMNTEAFF
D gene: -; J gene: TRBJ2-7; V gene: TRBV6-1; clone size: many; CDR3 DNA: TGTGCCAGCACCCAGGGGCAGGGCCTCTCCTACGAGCAGTACTTC; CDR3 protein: CASTQGQGLSYEQYF
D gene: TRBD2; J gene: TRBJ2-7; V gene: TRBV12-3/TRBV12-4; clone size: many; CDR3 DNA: TGTGCCAGCAGGGCCGGGACTAGCGGGATTTCCTCCTACGAGCAGTACTTC; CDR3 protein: CASRAGTSGISSYEQYF
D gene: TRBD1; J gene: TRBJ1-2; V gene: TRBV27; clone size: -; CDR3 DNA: TGTGCCAGCAGTTTCTCGACAGGGGGCACCTATGGCTACACCTTC; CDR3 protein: CASSFSTGGTYGYTF
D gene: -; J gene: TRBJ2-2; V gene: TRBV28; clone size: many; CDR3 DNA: TGTGCCAGCAGTTTATTGCCGGGACGCCGAGGGAACACCGGGGAGCTGTTTTTT; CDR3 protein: CASSLLPGRRGNTGELFF
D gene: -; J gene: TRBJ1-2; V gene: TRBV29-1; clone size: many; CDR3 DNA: TGCAGCGTTGAAGATCAGTCGGGGGGATTCTATGGCTACACCTTC; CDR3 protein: CSVEDQSGGFYGYTF
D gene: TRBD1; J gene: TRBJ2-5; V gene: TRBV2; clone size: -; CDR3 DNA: TGTGCCAGCAGGAACCAGCCCGGTATGGACAGGCAAGAGACCCAGTACTTC; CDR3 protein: CASRNQPGMDRQETQYF
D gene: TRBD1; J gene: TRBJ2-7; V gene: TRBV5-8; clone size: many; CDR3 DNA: TGTGCCAGCAGCTTGGGCGAGACAGGGGGCGACGAGCAGTACTTC; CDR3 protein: CASSLGETGGDEQYF
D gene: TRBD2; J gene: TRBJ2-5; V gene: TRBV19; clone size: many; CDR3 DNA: TGTGCCAGTAGTATGAGGGCGGGAGCCGAGACCCAGTACTTC; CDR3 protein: CASSMRAGAETQYF
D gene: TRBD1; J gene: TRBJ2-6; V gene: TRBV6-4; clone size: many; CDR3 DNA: TGTGCCAGCAGTGCTCAATACAGGGGTGATGGGGCCAACGTCCTGACTTTC; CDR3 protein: CASSAQYRGDGANVLTF
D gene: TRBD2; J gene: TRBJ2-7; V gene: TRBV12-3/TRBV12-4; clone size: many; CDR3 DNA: TGTGCCAGCAGTTTGGGAGCGGGAGGGAGGTCCGAGCAGTACTTC; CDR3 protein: CASSLGAGGRSEQYF
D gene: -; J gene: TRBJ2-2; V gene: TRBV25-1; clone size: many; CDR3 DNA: TGTGCCAGCATTGACGGGAACACCGGGGAGCTGTTTTTT; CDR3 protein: CASIDGNTGELFF
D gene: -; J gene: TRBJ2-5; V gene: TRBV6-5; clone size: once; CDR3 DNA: TGTGCCAGCAGTTTGGGTCTTTCAGATGACCGGGAGACCCAGTACTTC; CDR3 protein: CASSLGLSDDRETQYF
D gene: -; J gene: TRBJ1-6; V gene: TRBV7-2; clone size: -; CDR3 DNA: TGTGCCAGCAGGAAGGACGTGGCACCCCTCCACTTT; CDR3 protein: CASRKDVAPLHF
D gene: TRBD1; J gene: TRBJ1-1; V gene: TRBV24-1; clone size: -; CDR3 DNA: TGTGCCACCAGTGATCCAGGGGGCGGCACTGAAGCTTTCTTT; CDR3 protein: CATSDPGGGTEAFF
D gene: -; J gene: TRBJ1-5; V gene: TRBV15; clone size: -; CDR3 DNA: TGTGCCACCAGCAGAGATGGGGGAAATCAGCCCCAGCATTTT; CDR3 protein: CATSRDGGNQPQHF
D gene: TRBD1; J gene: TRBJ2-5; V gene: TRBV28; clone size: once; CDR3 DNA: TGTGCCAGCAGCCTCACACTCGGGACAGGGGGCGCCGAGACCCAGTACTTC; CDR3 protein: CASSLTLGTGGAETQYF
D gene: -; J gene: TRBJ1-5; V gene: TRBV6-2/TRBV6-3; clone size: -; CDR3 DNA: TGTGCCAGCACCCTACGGACAGCCTATAGCAATCAGCCCCAGCATTTT; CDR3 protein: CASTLRTAYSNQPQHF
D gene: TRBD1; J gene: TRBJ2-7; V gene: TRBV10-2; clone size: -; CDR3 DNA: TGCGCCAGCAGTGATGCGGGACAGGCCTACGAGCAGTACTTC; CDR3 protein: CASSDAGQAYEQYF
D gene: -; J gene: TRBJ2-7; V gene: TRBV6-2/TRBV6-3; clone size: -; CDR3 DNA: TGTGCCAGCAGTTTTGACGGGGGAATCACCTACGAGCAGTACTTC; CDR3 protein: CASSFDGGITYEQYF
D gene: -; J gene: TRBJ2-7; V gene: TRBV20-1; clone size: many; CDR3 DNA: TGCAGTGCTTCCGGGAGCACCTACGAGCAGTACTTC; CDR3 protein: CSASGSTYEQYF
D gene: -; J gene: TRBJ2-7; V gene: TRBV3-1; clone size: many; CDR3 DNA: TGTGCCAGCAGCCGACTGGGGGGCAGATCCTACGAGCAGTACTTC; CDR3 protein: CASSRLGGRSYEQYF
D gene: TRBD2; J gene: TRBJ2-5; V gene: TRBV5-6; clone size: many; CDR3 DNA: TGTGCCAGCAGCCTGAAGGCTAGCGGAGAAGAGACCCAGTACTTC; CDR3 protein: CASSLKASGEETQYF
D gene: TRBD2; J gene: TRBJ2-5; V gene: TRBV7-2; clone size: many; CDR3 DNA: TGTGCCAGCAGCTCGGCGGGAGGGCGGGAGACCCAGTACTTC; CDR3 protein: CASSSAGGRETQYF
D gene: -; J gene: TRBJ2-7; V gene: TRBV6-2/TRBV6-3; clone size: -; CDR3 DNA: TGTGCCAGCAGTTACACGAGACTAAGTTACGAGCAGTACTTC; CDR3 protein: CASSYTRLSYEQYF
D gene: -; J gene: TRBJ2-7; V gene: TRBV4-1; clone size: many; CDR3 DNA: TGCGCCAGCAGCCAATCCAGGGGAGGCGGCTACGAGCAGTACTTC; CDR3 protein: CASSQSRGGGYEQYF
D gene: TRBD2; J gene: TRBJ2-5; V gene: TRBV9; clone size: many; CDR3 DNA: TGTGCCAGCAGCCACCCCTACGAGGGAGGGCAAGAGACCCAGTACTTC; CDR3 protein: CASSHPYEGGQETQYF
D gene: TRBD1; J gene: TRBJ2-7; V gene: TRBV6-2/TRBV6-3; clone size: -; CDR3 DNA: TGTGCCAGCAGTTACTCCTTGGACAGGGGCGAGCAGTACTTC; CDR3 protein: CASSYSLDRGEQYF
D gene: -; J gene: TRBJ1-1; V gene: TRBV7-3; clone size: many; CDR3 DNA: TGTGCCAGCAGCTCACTCCCAGGGGAGAACACTGAAGCTTTCTTT; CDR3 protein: CASSSLPGENTEAFF
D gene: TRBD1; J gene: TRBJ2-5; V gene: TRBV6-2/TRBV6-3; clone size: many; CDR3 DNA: TGTGCCACAACCGGGACAGAAGAGACCCAGTACTTC; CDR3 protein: CATTGTEETQYF
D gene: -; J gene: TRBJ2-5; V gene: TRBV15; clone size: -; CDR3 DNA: TGTGCCACCAGCAGAGATAGGGGGGTAATCCAAGAGACCCAGTACTTC; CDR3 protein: CATSRDRGVIQETQYF
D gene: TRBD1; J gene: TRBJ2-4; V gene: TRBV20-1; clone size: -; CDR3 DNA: TGCAGTGCTAGAGGCCCCCCGGGACAGGGGGGAAACATTCAGTACTTC; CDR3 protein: CSARGPPGQGGNIQYF
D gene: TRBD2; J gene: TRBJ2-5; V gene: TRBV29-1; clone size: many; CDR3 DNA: TGCAGCGGGCGTGGGACTACCCAAGAGACCCAGTACTTC; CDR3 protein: CSGRGTTQETQYF
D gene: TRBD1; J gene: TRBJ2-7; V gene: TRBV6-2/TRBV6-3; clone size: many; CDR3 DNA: TGTGCCAGCAGTTCCCTACCGGGACAGGGGAACGAGCAGTACTTC; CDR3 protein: CASSSLPGQGNEQYF
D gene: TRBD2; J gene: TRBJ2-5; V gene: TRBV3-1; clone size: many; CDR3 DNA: TGTGCCAGCAGCCAAGGTCCGGGACTAGGGGGAGAGACCCAGTACTTC; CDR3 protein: CASSQGPGLGGETQYF
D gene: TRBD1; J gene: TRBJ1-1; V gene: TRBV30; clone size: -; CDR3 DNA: TGTGCTATATCAACAGGGGGATTAGATGAAGCTTTCTTT; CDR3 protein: CAISTGGLDEAFF
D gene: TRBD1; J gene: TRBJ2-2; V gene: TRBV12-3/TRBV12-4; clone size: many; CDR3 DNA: TGTGCCAGCAGTTCACAGGGGATGGTGGGGGAGCTGTTTTTT; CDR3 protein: CASSSQGMVGELFF
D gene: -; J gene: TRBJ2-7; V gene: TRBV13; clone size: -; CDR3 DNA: TGTGCCAGCAGCTCGACAACGCGGCGGGACGAGCAGTACTTC; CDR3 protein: CASSSTTRRDEQYF
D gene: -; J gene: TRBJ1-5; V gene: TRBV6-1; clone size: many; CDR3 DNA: TGTGCCAGCAGGGACGACAGCAATCAGCCCCAGCATTTT; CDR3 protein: CASRDDSNQPQHF
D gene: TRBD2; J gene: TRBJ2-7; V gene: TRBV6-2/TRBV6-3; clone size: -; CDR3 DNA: TGTGCCAGCAGTTACGGGACTAGCGACATCTCCTACGAGCAGTACTTC; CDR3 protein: CASSYGTSDISYEQYF
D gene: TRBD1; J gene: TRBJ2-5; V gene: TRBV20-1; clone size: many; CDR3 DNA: TGCAGTGCTAGAGCAGGGGGAGAGACCCAGTACTTC; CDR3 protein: CSARAGGETQYF
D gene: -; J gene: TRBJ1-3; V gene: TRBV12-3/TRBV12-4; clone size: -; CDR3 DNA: TGTGCCAGCAGTCCTCCTCTCTCTGGAAACACCATATATTTT; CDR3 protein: CASSPPLSGNTIYF
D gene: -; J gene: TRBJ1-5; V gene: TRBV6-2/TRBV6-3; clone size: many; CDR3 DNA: TGTGCCAGCAGTTACTCCTATCCCGGGACATTGGGAAATCAGCCCCAGCATTTT; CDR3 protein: CASSYSYPGTLGNQPQHF
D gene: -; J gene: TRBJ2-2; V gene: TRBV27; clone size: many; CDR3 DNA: TGTGCCAGCAGTTCCCTACTAGCCTTCACCGGGGAGCTGTTTTTT; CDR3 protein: CASSSLLAFTGELFF